This T cell receptor (beta chain) emerged from a study of OX40 agonist ivuxolimab in advanced cancers. Whole-study results and caveats: With doses of 0.1 to 3.0 mg/kg, CD4+ and CD8+ blood T cells had undergone clonal expansion by week 6.

On this clone itself: Its target is unknown.

Clones were read by immunoSEQ multiplex PCR, and TCRdb kept only the in-frame ones, dropping some. The data hold about 84,000 clones, with approximately 93% observed a single time. The CDR3 is made up of 15 amino acids. Germline lookup yields CDR1 SGHNT and CDR2 YENEEA. V shed 5 bases and J 0 bases; nucleotides not matched to a gene: 7. The origin of this receptor is an adult with an advanced solid tumor such as melanoma, head and neck, liver or kidney cancer. V usage is TRBV11-3 and J usage is TRBJ2-7; 7 bases align to TRBD1. Sequencing used CD4+ or CD8+ T cells sorted from blood, obtained in a trial of the OX40 agonist ivuxolimab. CDR3 region: CASSIWTGSSYEQYF. The CDR3 DNA sequence: TGTGCCAGCAGCATCTGGACAGGAAGCTCCTACGAGCAGTACTTC.